This entry concerns a single T cell receptor beta chain. Its target is not known. J was trimmed by 2 bases and V by 0 bases; bases with no gene match: 2. Germline loops: CDR1 SGHAT, CDR2 FQNNGV. This CDR3 spans 15 amino acids. The entry originates in a study of T-cell reconstitution after alpha-beta-depleted transplantation in children. Study outcomes and limitations: Expanded clones from the graft, numbering several hundred, reportedly supplied alpha-beta T cells about two months after transplant. T-cell numbers and diversity, one year after transplant, stemmed largely from T cells that were newly produced. Certain patients had high TCRbeta diversity at day 60, and it came from recipient T cells and thymic progenitors that survived.

Unique molecular identifiers were used to barcode this TCRbeta library. MiXCR, applied by TCRdb to the PCR reads, yields one record per CDR3 protein. The sample holds 250,000 to 300,000 distinct CDR3 sequences, around 10% seen once. The input for sequencing was PBMCs, taken before TCRalphabeta/CD19-depleted stem cell transplant. This receptor was taken from a boy younger than two with acute myeloid leukemia, due to receive a stem cell transplant. The chain uses TRBV11-2 and TRBJ2-7; the match to TRBD1 covers 9 bases. Here the CDR3 reads CASSLEGQGAYEQYF. Here the CDR3 DNA reads TGTGCCAGCAGCTTAGAGGGACAGGGAGCCTACGAGCAGTACTTC.